The clone carrying this T cell receptor beta chain was observed a few times. This entry is derived from a study of patients and donors after allogeneic stem cell transplantation. The CDR3 sequence is 14 residues long. V lost 4 bases and J lost 0, with 10 bases in between. Per germline, CDR1 SQVTM and CDR2 ANQGSEA. MiXCR, applied by TCRdb to the RT-PCR reads, yields one record per CDR3 protein. The repertoire holds roughly 230,000 distinct CDR3 sequences, with roughly 13% as singletons. Sequenced sample: blood, either unsorted or a sorted T cell fraction (not recorded which). The rearrangement joins TRBV29-1 to TRBJ1-3, with D perhaps TRBD1 (5 bases). The receptor was derived from a human donor who was either an allogeneic HSCT recipient or a stem cell or donor lymphocyte infusion donor (not recorded which). It is not recorded whose cells these are; they may come from a transplant donor. Here the CDR3 DNA reads TGCAGCGTTGTTGACAGTCGCTCTGGAAACACCATATATTTT. It encodes CSVVDSRSGNTIYF. The full variable domain, in which reference TRBV29-1 and TRBJ1-3 provide the parts outside the CDR3, is SAVISQKPSRDICQRGTSLTIQCQVDSQVTMMFWYRQQPGQSLTLIATANQGSEATYESGFVIDKFPISRPNLTFSTLTVSNMSPEDSSIYLCSVVDSRSGNTIYFGEGSWLTVV.